This TCR beta chain comes out of a study of cytomegalovirus exposure and HLA in healthy donors. In the case of this clone: Its specificity is not known.

Primers: 60 Vbeta forward and 13 Jbeta reverse. Only in-frame clones appear in the TCRdb table, and some are missing; sequencing was by immunoSEQ multiplex PCR. The sample lists some 170,000 clones; about four fifths were seen once. J lost 3 bases, V lost 0 bases, and 1 base had no gene match. The germline V gene has CDR1 SGHRS and CDR2 YFSETQ. The CDR3 is 14 amino acids. Study findings and constraints: Under in vitro conditions, three CMV-associated chains were confirmed as specific for CMV antigens.

The rearrangement joins TRBV5-1 to TRBJ1-2; 8 nucleotides agree with TRBD1. The source of this sequence is a man younger than 40 in good health and CMV-seronegative. The sample taken for sequencing was PBMCs. In nucleotides, the CDR3 is TGCGCCAGCAGCTTGGTACAGGGGGACTATGGCTACACCTTC. This encodes CASSLVQGDYGYTF.